This T cell receptor beta chain was observed in a study of Tregs in tolerant kidney transplant recipients. As for the study in general: Mixed chimerism was transient after nonmyeloablative marrow transplants from related graft donors. Study-wide results and caveats: Biological reproducibility was not directly addressed, but technical replication error appeared minimal. Tolerant patients' donor-specific Tregs expanded beyond overall Tregs, suggesting antigen-driven growth.

Thawed PBMCs were FACS-sorted into unstimulated CD4+CD25+CD127- regulatory T cells, CD4+CD25- non-regulatory cells, CD4 and CD8 cells. Here immunoSEQ multiplex PCR was the method, and the copy in TCRdb shows in-frame clones only, minus some. The sample yields around 75,000 clones, roughly 89% seen once. About this clone: Its target is not known.

CDR1 is MDHEN, CDR2 SYDVKM, per germline. J lost 13 bases, V lost 6 bases, and 10 bases had no gene match. The CDR3 loop spans 13 amino acids. This chain joins TRBV28 and TRBJ2-1; 9 nucleotides agree with TRBD1. The material sequenced was CD4+ T cells from blood, taken before the transplant. The receptor was isolated from a human donor who received a combined kidney and bone marrow transplant. The CDR3 DNA follows: TGTGCCAGCAGCCCGAGGGACAGGGCAGAACAGTTCTTC. This encodes CASSPRDRAEQFF.